These T cell receptor beta chains were read from a single sample in a study of blood T cell repertoires in COVID-19. TCRdb's table, derived via immunoSEQ multiplex PCR, lists solely in-frame clones and lacks some. The data show over 350,000 clones, 86% seen once. Source material: peripheral blood. These TCRs come from a woman in her twenties or thirties with active or convalescent COVID-19. Both conserved end residues are part of each CDR3. A D gene is named only where the DNA matches it firmly. A row's size may be missing; if present it is once, few, many or a size class.

cdr3_length	v_call	clone_size	d_call	j_call	cdr3_aa	cdr3_nt
19	TRBV19	-	TRBD1	TRBJ2-4	CASSPNRDRGPSAKNIQYF	TGTGCCAGTAGTCCTAACCGGGACAGGGGGCCTTCAGCCAAAAACATTCAGTACTTC
14	TRBV6-5	-	-	TRBJ2-7	CASSSGLPDYEQYF	TGTGCCAGCAGCAGCGGACTTCCCGACTACGAGCAGTACTTC
15	TRBV20-1	-	TRBD2	TRBJ2-2	CSASTSGGAGGELFF	TGCAGTGCTAGTACTAGCGGGGGGGCCGGCGGGGAGCTGTTTTTT
16	TRBV4-1	-	TRBD2	TRBJ2-3	CASSQQTSGSVDTQYF	TGCGCCAGCAGCCAACAAACTAGCGGGAGTGTCGATACGCAGTATTTT
14	TRBV5-1	-	TRBD1	TRBJ2-5	CASRQQGDQETQYF	TGCGCCAGCAGACAACAGGGGGACCAAGAGACCCAGTACTTC
15	TRBV30	-	-	TRBJ1-3	CAWSPPKTARNTIYF	TGTGCCTGGAGCCCCCCCAAGACAGCGCGGAACACCATATATTTT
15	TRBV5-4	-	TRBD2	TRBJ2-3	CASSSSSGSTDTQYF	TGTGCCAGCAGCTCTTCTAGCGGGAGCACAGATACGCAGTATTTT
17	TRBV5-1	once	-	TRBJ2-4	CASSLAPGPLAKNIQYF	TGCGCCAGCAGCCTCGCTCCGGGTCCCTTAGCCAAAAACATTCAGTACTTC
11	TRBV5-4	-	-	TRBJ2-1	CASSLASEQFF	TGTGCCAGCAGCTTGGCCAGTGAGCAGTTCTTC
15	TRBV7-9	-	TRBD2	TRBJ2-3	CASSTPQRGEDTQYF	TGTGCCAGCAGCACACCCCAGCGGGGGGAAGATACGCAGTATTTT
14	TRBV3-1/TRBV3-2	-	-	TRBJ1-6	CASSQDGGDSPLHF	TGTGCCAGCAGCCAAGATGGCGGGGATTCACCCCTCCACTTT
13	TRBV6-6	-	-	TRBJ1-1	CASSQTGNTEAFF	TGTGCCAGCAGTCAGACGGGGAACACTGAAGCTTTCTTT
13	TRBV15	-	-	TRBJ2-2	CATSRGPPGELFF	TGTGCCACCAGCAGAGGGCCGCCCGGGGAGCTGTTTTTT
14	TRBV15	-	-	TRBJ1-5	CATSRAQGNQPQHF	TGTGCCACCAGCAGAGCCCAGGGAAATCAGCCCCAGCATTTT
14	TRBV5-6	-	-	TRBJ1-2	CASSLNPENYGYTF	TGTGCCAGCAGCTTGAATCCAGAAAACTATGGCTACACCTTC
16	TRBV4-2	-	-	TRBJ1-4	CASSQDHVGTNEKLFF	TGTGCCAGCAGCCAAGATCATGTCGGAACTAATGAAAAACTGTTTTTT
16	TRBV9	-	-	TRBJ2-7	CASSVEGGTSPDEQYF	TGTGCCAGCAGCGTAGAGGGAGGCACGAGCCCCGACGAGCAGTACTTC
19	TRBV6-1	-	TRBD1	TRBJ1-1	CASSEGRIRDRAGHTEAFF	TGTGCCAGCAGTGAAGGAAGGATACGGGACAGGGCCGGGCACACTGAAGCTTTCTTT
13	TRBV7-9	-	-	TRBJ2-1	CASSLGSGNEQFF	TGTGCCAGCAGCTTAGGGTCGGGCAATGAGCAGTTCTTC
13	TRBV14	-	-	TRBJ1-2	CASDSTRLGGYTF	TGTGCCAGCGACTCAACGAGGCTGGGTGGCTACACCTTC
16	TRBV4-1	few	TRBD1	TRBJ1-6	CASSQGTGGYNSPLHF	TGCGCCAGCAGCCAGGGGACAGGGGGCTATAATTCACCCCTCCACTTT
16	TRBV7-2	-	TRBD1	TRBJ1-6	CASTIRGTGDNSPLHF	TGTGCCAGCACAATAAGAGGGACAGGGGATAATTCACCCCTCCACTTT
12	TRBV12-3/TRBV12-4	-	-	TRBJ1-2	CASSFRGYGYTF	TGTGCCAGCAGCTTCAGGGGCTATGGCTACACCTTC
13	TRBV5-6	-	TRBD1	TRBJ1-1	CASSPQGITEAFF	TGTGCCAGCAGCCCACAGGGGATTACTGAAGCTTTCTTT
16	TRBV4-2	-	TRBD2	TRBJ2-5	CASSQEGRLAQETQYF	TGTGCCAGCAGCCAAGAAGGCCGACTAGCGCAAGAGACCCAGTACTTC
17	TRBV5-1	-	TRBD1	TRBJ1-1	CASSLASKGQGAVGAFF	TGCGCCAGCAGCTTGGCCTCTAAGGGACAGGGGGCTGTTGGAGCTTTCTTT
14	TRBV6-5	-	-	TRBJ1-5	CASRDLAGLGPQHF	TGTGCCAGCAGGGACCTAGCTGGTTTGGGGCCCCAGCATTTT
14	TRBV5-4	once	TRBD1	TRBJ1-3	CASSETGSGNTIYF	TGTGCCAGCAGCGAGACAGGGTCCGGAAACACCATATATTTT
15	TRBV11-2	-	-	TRBJ2-5	CASSLGAGIAETQYF	TGTGCCAGCAGCTTAGGGGCAGGGATCGCAGAGACCCAGTACTTC
13	TRBV30	-	-	TRBJ2-5	CAWRDRGQETQYF	TGTGCCTGGAGGGACCGGGGTCAAGAGACCCAGTACTTC
15	TRBV5-4	-	TRBD1	TRBJ1-2	CASSLVGEGARGYTF	TGTGCCAGCAGCTTGGTGGGAGAGGGGGCGCGTGGCTACACCTTC
18	TRBV11-2	-	-	TRBJ1-6	CASSLDVFGGSYNSPLHF	TGTGCCAGCAGCTTAGATGTTTTTGGAGGGTCCTATAATTCACCCCTCCACTTT
16	TRBV30	-	TRBD2	TRBJ2-5	CAWSVRALAVQETQYF	TGTGCCTGGAGTGTACGAGCGCTAGCGGTACAAGAGACCCAGTACTTC
15	TRBV7-9	-	-	TRBJ1-1	CASSLAYGMNTEAFF	TGTGCCAGCAGCTTAGCGTACGGGATGAACACTGAAGCTTTCTTT
14	TRBV5-6	-	-	TRBJ2-2	CASSLAPLAGELFF	TGTGCCAGCAGCTTGGCCCCACTAGCCGGGGAGCTGTTTTTT
17	TRBV5-6	-	-	TRBJ1-2	CASSGHAGRTANYGYTF	TGTGCCAGCAGCGGCCACGCTGGACGGACAGCTAACTATGGCTACACCTTC
11	TRBV27	-	-	TRBJ1-1	CASTNSAEAFF	TGTGCCAGCACCAATTCGGCTGAAGCTTTCTTT
15	TRBV25-1	-	-	TRBJ2-3	CASSENAGSTDTQYF	TGTGCCAGCAGTGAGAACGCGGGCAGCACAGATACGCAGTATTTT
13	TRBV5-1	-	-	TRBJ1-2	CASSSDSTYGYTF	TGCGCCAGCAGCTCGGACAGTACCTATGGCTACACCTTC
16	TRBV6-6	-	-	TRBJ1-1	CASSQTLTGLNTEAFF	TGTGCCAGCAGCCAAACCCTAACAGGTTTGAACACTGAAGCTTTCTTT
14	TRBV10-1	once	-	TRBJ2-3	CASTTGQNTDTQYF	TGCGCCAGCACGACCGGACAGAATACAGATACGCAGTATTTT
13	TRBV6-5	-	-	TRBJ1-5	CASSYGSQQPQHF	TGTGCCAGCAGTTACGGTTCTCAGCAGCCCCAGCATTTT
11	TRBV13	-	-	TRBJ1-1	CASNKQAEAFF	TGTGCCAGCAACAAGCAGGCTGAAGCTTTCTTT
13	TRBV7-9	-	-	TRBJ1-2	CASSQQGDYGYTF	TGTGCCAGCAGCCAACAGGGTGACTATGGCTACACCTTC
14	TRBV6-5	-	TRBD2	TRBJ2-1	CASSYASGYNEQFF	TGTGCCAGCAGTTACGCTAGCGGGTACAATGAGCAGTTCTTC
16	TRBV6-2/TRBV6-3	-	-	TRBJ2-7	CASSYSSIDYSYEQYF	TGTGCCAGCAGTTACTCGAGTATCGACTACTCCTACGAGCAGTACTTC
13	TRBV5-4	-	-	TRBJ2-2	CASTRDSPGELFF	TGTGCCAGCACCCGTGACTCGCCCGGGGAGCTGTTTTTT
16	TRBV5-4	-	TRBD1	TRBJ2-7	CASSLGQGAISYEQYF	TGTGCCAGCAGCTTGGGGCAGGGGGCAATCTCCTACGAGCAGTACTTC
13	TRBV6-1	-	-	TRBJ2-1	CASSEIMRMEAFF	TGTGCCAGCAGTGAAATTATGAGGATGGAGGCGTTCTTC
15	TRBV5-1	-	-	TRBJ2-1	CASSSWESTYNEQFF	TGCGCCAGCAGCTCCTGGGAGTCCACCTACAATGAGCAGTTCTTC
14	TRBV14	-	-	TRBJ1-2	CASSQDPGLGGYTF	TGTGCCAGCAGCCAAGATCCAGGTCTTGGTGGCTACACCTTC
17	TRBV19	-	-	TRBJ2-7	CASSIDLQRAGSYEQYF	TGTGCCAGTAGTATAGATCTCCAGCGGGCCGGCTCCTACGAGCAGTACTTC
14	TRBV15	-	TRBD1	TRBJ1-2	CATSIEGQGAGYTF	TGTGCCACCAGCATAGAGGGACAGGGGGCTGGCTACACCTTC
14	TRBV6-1	-	-	TRBJ1-1	CASSEASGYTEAFF	TGTGCCAGCAGTGAAGCTTCGGGGTACACTGAAGCTTTCTTT
15	TRBV4-2	-	-	TRBJ2-3	CASRDDGSPTDTQYF	TGTGCCAGCAGAGACGATGGGAGCCCCACAGATACGCAGTATTTT
14	TRBV7-2	few	-	TRBJ2-5	CASSLNGRQETQYF	TGTGCCAGCAGCTTAAATGGCCGTCAAGAGACCCAGTACTTC
14	TRBV13	few	TRBD1	TRBJ1-1	CASSPDRANTEAFF	TGTGCCAGCAGCCCCGACAGGGCGAACACTGAAGCTTTCTTT
14	TRBV5-1	-	TRBD1	TRBJ1-2	CASQPQGAEYGYTF	TGCGCCAGCCAACCCCAGGGGGCAGAGTATGGCTACACCTTC
13	TRBV5-1	-	-	TRBJ2-1	CASSSPGYNEQFF	TGCGCCAGCAGCTCCCCCGGTTACAATGAGCAGTTCTTC
15	TRBV5-1	-	-	TRBJ2-3	CASSFEGGSTDTQYF	TGCGCCAGCAGCTTCGAGGGCGGGAGCACAGATACGCAGTATTTT